This T cell receptor (beta chain) was identified during a study of T cells in Graves' hyperthyroidism and ophthalmopathy. Whole-study context: Once the initial diagnosis was made, peripheral blood was obtained before any treatment.

There were TCR beta CDR3 regions amplified from RNA transcripts. The HTBI primer set was used in a first-round RT-PCR of the TCR CDR3. TCRdb processed the multiplex PCR reads anew with MiXCR; each CDR3 protein has one entry. The repertoire holds fewer than 900,000 distinct CDR3 sequences, with about 15% as singletons. CDR1 is SGHAT, CDR2 FQDESV, per germline (reference sequence). The CDR3 has 15 residues. V was pared by 3 bases and J by 0 bases, with 9 bases between. Study conclusions and caveats: The majority of expanded thyroid clonotypes above 0.001 also appeared in blood. Ophthalmopathy was distinguished from stable hyperthyroidism by 13 V-J signatures.

Graves' hyperthyroidism showing no ophthalmopathy progression within 18 months was considered stable. For this clonotype: Its matching antigen is unknown.

Sequencing was carried out using blood. The TCR was taken from a man aged 18 to 30 with Graves' hyperthyroidism. The gene calls are TRBV11-1 and TRBJ1-3; D gene uncertain. This CDR3 reads CASSFYGSSGNTIYF. In nucleotides, the CDR3 is TGTGCCAGCAGCTTCTATGGATCCTCTGGAAACACCATATATTTT. The full variable domain, rest sourced from reference TRBV11-1 and TRBJ1-3, is EAEVAQSPRYKITEKSQAVAFWCDPISGHATLYWYRQILGQGPELLVQFQDESVVDDSQLPKDRFSAERLKGVDSTLKIQPAELGDSAMYLCASSFYGSSGNTIYFGEGSWLTVV.